This T cell receptor beta chain was identified in a study of T cell responses to AZD1222 COVID-19 vaccine. Study summary: Analyses pooled second doses at about 4 or about 12 weeks.

Using immunoSEQ multiplex PCR, the repertoire was profiled, and TCRdb retains in-frame clones only, with some absent. This sample carries roughly 150,000 clones, around 91% of them seen once, and the ten largest clones take about 5%. Study outcomes and limitations: Donor demographics were predominantly white British with a female majority; clonal diversity may be underestimated. The repertoires were collected only after the peak T cell response.

Regarding this clone: The target antigen is unknown.

Trimming shortened V by 4 bases and J by 0 bases, and 9 bases separated the two germline ends. CDR1 is SGDLS, CDR2 YYNGEE, per germline. This CDR3 has 14 amino acids. The material sequenced was peripheral blood, taken on day 0 of AZD1222 vaccination. The origin of this receptor is an adult in good health. This chain joins TRBV9 and TRBJ2-3; perhaps TRBD2 as D (6 bases). Here the CDR3 DNA reads TGTGCCAGCAGCTTAGCGGATAGCACAGATACGCAGTATTTT. It specifies CASSLADSTDTQYF.